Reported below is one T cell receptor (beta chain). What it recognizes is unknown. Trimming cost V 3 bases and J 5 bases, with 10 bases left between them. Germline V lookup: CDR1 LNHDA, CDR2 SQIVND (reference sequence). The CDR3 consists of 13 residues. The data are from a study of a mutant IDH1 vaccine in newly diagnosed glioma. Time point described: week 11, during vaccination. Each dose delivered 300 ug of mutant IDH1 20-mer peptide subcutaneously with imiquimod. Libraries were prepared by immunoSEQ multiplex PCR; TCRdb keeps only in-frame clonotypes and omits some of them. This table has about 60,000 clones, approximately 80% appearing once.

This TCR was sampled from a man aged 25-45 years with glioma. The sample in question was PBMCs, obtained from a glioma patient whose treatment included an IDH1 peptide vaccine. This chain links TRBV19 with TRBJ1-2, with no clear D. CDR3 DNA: TGTGCCAGTAGTATGCGAGATCGATATGGCTACACCTTC. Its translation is CASSMRDRYGYTF.